This TCR beta chain was profiled in a study of blood T cell repertoires in COVID-19. Sequencing used immunoSEQ multiplex PCR; TCRdb keeps in-frame clones, though not all of them. This table holds 200,000 to 250,000 clones, roughly 90% found once. V was clipped by 4 bases and J by 12 bases, with 18 bases between them. CDR3 length: 12 residues. Germline loops: CDR1 SQVTM, CDR2 ANQGSEA. V is TRBV29-1 and J is TRBJ1-2, with D perhaps TRBD1 (5 bases). This clonotype was sampled from a man between 60 and 75 years old who had recovered from COVID-19. The sequenced material came from peripheral blood. The CDR3 loop reads CSVALDTGSNTF. Here the CDR3 DNA reads TGCAGCGTTGCTTTGGACACGGGTTCGAACACCTTC.